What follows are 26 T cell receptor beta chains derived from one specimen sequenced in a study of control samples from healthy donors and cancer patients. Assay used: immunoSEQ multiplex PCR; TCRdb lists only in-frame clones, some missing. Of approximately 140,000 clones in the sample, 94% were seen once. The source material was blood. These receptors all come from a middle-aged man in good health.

The CDR3 reads CASSLKVGGRPQHF. As DNA, the CDR3 is TGTGCCAGTAGCCTTAAGGTGGGGGGTAGGCCCCAGCATTTT. This chain uses TRBV19 with TRBJ1-5, with a possible D match to TRBD1 (5 bases). The germline V gene encodes CDR1 LNHDA and CDR2 SQIVND (reference sequence). V dropped 6 bases and J dropped 9 bases, with 18 bases sitting between them. CDR3 size: 14 residues.

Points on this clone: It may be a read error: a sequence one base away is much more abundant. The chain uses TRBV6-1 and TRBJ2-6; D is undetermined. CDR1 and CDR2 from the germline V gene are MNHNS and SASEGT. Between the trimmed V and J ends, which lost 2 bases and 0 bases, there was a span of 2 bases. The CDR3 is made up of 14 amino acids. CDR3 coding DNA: TGTGCCAGCAGTGAAAGCTCTGGGGCCAACGTCCTGACTTTC. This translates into CASSESSGANVLTF.

CDR3 region: CASSRDSYNEKLFF. The DNA for the CDR3 is TGTGCCAGCAGCCGGGACAGCTATAATGAAAAACTGTTTTTT. The chain has TRBV6-5 and TRBJ1-4, with 7 bases fitting TRBD1. J gave up 4 bases and V 6 bases, and 5 bases lay outside the gene matches. CDR1 is MNHEY, CDR2 SVGAGI, per germline. This CDR3 is built from 14 residues.

CDR3 nucleotide sequence: TGTGCCAGCAGCTTAATTGGGGGGGCGGCAGGACTGAACACTGAAGCTTTCTTT. Amino acid sequence: CASSLIGGAAGLNTEAFF. The chain uses TRBV7-9 and TRBJ1-1; D possibly corresponds to TRBD1 (6 bases). The CDR3 extends over 18 amino acids. The V end was cut by 2 bases, the J end by 0 bases, with 19 bases between. The germline gives CDR1 SEHNR, CDR2 FQNEAQ (reference sequence).

The CDR3 loop is CASSFYRDLRTEAFF. The CDR3 DNA reads as TGTGCCAGCTCATTTTACCGGGATTTGCGAACTGAAGCTTTCTTT. The chain has TRBV18 and TRBJ1-1; D is unresolved. The CDR3 is 15 residues long. Trimming cost V 5 bases and J 5 bases, with 18 bases left between them. CDR1 KGHSH and CDR2 LQKENI come from the germline V gene.

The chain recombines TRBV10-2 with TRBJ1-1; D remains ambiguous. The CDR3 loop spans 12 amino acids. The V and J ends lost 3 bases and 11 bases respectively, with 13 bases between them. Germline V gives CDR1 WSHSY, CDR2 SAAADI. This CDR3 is CASSDSPLVAFF. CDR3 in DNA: TGCGCCAGCAGTGACAGCCCTTTGGTTGCTTTCTTT.

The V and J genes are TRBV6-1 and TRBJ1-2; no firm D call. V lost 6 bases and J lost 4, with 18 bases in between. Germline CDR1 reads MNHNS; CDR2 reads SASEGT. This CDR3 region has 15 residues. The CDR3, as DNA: TGTGCCAGCAGCTATGTGACCGATTCTATCTATGGCTACACCTTC. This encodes CASSYVTDSIYGYTF.

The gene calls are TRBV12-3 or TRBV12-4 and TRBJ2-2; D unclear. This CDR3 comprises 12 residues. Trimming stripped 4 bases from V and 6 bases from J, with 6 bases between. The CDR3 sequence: CASSWGSGELFF. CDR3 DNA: TGTGCCAGCAGTTGGGGATCCGGGGAGCTGTTTTTT.

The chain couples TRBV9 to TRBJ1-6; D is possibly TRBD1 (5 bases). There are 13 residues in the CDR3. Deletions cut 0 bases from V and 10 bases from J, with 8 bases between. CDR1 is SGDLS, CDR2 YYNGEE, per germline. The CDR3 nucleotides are TGTGCCAGCAGCGTAGAAGGGGCATCACCCCTCCACTTT. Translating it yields CASSVEGASPLHF. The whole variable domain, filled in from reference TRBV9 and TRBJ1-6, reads DSGVTQTPKHLITATGQRVTLRCSPRSGDLSVYWYQQSLDQGLQFLIQYYNGEERAKGNILERFSAQQFPDLHSELNLSSLELGDSALYFCASSVEGASPLHFGNGTRLTVT.

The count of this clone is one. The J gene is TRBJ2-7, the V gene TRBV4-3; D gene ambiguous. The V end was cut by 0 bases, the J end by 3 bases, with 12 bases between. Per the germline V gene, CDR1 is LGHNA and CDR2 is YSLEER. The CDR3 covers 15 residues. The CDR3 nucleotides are TGCGCCAGCAGCCAAGAGAAGAGAGATTACTACGAGCAGTACTTC. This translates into CASSQEKRDYYEQYF.

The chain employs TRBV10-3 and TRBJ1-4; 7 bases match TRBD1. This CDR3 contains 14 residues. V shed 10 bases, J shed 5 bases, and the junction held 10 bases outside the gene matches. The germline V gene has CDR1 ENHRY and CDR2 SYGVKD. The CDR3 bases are TGTGCCACCGCACCGGGACAGTCGAATGAAAAACTGTTTTTT. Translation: CATAPGQSNEKLFF.

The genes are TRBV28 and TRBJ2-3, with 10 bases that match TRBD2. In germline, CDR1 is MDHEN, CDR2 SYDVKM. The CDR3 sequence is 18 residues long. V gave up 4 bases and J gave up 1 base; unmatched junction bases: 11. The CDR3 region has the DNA TGTGCCAGCAGTTCCCCAGTTAGCAGCGGGGGGGGCACAGATACGCAGTATTTT. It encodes CASSSPVSSGGGTDTQYF.

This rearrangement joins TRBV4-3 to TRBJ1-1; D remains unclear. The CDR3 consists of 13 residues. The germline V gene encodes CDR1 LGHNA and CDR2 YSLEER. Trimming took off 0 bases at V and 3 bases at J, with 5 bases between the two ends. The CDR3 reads CASSQEGYTEAFF. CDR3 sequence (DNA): TGCGCCAGCAGCCAAGAGGGGTACACTGAAGCTTTCTTT.

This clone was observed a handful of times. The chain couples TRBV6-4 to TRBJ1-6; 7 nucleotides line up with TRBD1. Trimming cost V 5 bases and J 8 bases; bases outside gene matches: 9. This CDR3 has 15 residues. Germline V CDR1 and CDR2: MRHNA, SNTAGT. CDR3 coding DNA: TGTGCCAGCAGTTCCCGACAGGGAGAGGATTCACCCCTCCACTTT. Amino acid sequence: CASSSRQGEDSPLHF.

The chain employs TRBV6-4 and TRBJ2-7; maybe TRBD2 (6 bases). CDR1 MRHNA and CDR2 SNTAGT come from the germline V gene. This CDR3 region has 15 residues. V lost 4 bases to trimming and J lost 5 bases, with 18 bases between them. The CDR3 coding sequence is TGTGCCAGCAGTGTCCCGGGACTCCCGTGCCACGAGCAGTACTTC. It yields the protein CASSVPGLPCHEQYF.

DNA for the CDR3: TGTGCCAGCAGGCGCTTCTGGGACACAAGCTACGAGCAGTACTTC. This translates into CASRRFWDTSYEQYF. This chain joins TRBV27 and TRBJ2-7; D is possibly TRBD1 (6 bases). Germline V gene data show CDR1 as MNHEY and CDR2 as SMNVEV (reference sequence). V was clipped by 6 bases and J by 3 bases, with 18 bases between them. The CDR3 covers 15 residues.

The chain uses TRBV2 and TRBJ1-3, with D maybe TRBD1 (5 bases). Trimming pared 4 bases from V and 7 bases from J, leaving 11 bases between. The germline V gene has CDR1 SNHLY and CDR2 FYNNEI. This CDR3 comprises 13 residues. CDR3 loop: CASSANAGNTIYF. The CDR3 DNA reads TGTGCCAGCAGTGCTAACGCAGGGAACACCATATATTTT.

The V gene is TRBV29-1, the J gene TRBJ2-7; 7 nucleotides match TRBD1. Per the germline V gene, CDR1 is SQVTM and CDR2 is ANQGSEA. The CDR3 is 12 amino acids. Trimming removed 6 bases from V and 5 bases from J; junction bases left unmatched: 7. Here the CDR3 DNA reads TGCAGCGTGCGACAGGGTAGCGACGAGCAGTACTTC. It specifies CSVRQGSDEQYF.

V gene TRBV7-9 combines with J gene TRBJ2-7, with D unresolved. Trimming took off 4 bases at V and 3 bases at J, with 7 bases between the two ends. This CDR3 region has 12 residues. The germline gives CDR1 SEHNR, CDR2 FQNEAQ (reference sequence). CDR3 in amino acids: CASSSLVYEQYF. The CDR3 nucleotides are TGTGCCAGCAGCTCCTTAGTCTACGAGCAGTACTTC.

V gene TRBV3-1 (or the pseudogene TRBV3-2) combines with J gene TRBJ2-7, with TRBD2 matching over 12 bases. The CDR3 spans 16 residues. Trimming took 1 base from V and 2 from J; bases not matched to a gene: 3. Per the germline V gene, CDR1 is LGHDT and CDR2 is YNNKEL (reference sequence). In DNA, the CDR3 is TGTGCCAGCAGCCAAGCCTCTAGCGGGAGGGCCTACGAGCAGTACTTC. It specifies CASSQASSGRAYEQYF.

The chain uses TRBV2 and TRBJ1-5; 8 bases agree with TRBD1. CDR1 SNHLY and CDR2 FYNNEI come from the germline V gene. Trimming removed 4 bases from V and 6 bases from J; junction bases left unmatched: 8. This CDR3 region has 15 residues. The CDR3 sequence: CASSALDRGGQPQHF. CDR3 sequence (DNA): TGTGCCAGCAGTGCCTTAGACAGGGGAGGTCAGCCCCAGCATTTT. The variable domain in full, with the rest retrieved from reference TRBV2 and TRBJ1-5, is EPEVTQTPSHQVTQMGQEVILRCVPISNHLYFYWYRQILGQKVEFLVSFYNNEISEKSEIFDDQFSVERPDGSNFTLKIRSTKLEDSAMYFCASSALDRGGQPQHFGDGTRLSIL.

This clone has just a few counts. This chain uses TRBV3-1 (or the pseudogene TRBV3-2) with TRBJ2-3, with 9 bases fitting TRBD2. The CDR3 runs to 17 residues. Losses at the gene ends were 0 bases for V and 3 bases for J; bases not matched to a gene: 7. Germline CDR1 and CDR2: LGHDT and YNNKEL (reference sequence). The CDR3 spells CASSQDLAGVGTDTQYF. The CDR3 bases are TGTGCCAGCAGCCAAGATTTAGCGGGAGTTGGGACAGATACGCAGTATTTT.

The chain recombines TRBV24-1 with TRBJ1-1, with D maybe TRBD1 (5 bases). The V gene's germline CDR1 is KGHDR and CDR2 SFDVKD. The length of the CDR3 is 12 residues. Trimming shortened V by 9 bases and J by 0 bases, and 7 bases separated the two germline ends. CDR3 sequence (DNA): TGTGCCACCTCAGGGATGAACACTGAAGCTTTCTTT. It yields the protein CATSGMNTEAFF.

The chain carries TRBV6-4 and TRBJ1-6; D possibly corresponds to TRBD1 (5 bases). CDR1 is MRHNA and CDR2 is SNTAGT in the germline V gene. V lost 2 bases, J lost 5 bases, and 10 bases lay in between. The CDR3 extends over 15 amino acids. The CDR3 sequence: CASSDGAFNNSPLHF. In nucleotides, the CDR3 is TGTGCCAGCAGTGACGGGGCCTTCAATAATTCACCCCTCCACTTT.

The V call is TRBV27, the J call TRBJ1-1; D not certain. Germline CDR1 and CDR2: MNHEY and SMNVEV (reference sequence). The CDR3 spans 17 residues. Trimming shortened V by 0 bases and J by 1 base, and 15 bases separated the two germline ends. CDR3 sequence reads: CASSLSDGLAKNTEAFF. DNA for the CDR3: TGTGCCAGCAGTTTATCTGACGGACTAGCCAAGAACACTGAAGCTTTCTTT.

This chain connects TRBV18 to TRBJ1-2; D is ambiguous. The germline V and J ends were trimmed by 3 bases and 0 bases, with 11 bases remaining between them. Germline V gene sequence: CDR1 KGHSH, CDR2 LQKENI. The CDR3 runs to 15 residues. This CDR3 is CASSPGSPANYGYTF. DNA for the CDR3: TGTGCCAGCTCACCCGGGTCCCCAGCTAACTATGGCTACACCTTC.